The clone carrying this T cell receptor beta chain was observed many times. The germline V and J ends were trimmed by 1 base and 6 bases, with 10 bases remaining between them. Per germline, CDR1 LGHDT and CDR2 YNNKEL (reference sequence). CDR3 length equals 13 residues. This entry belongs to a study of T cells in Graves' hyperthyroidism and ophthalmopathy. Researchers took RNA transcripts and amplified the TCR beta CDR3 regions from them. First-round RT-PCR targeting the TCR CDR3 was performed with the HTBI primer set. MiXCR was run by TCRdb on the multiplex PCR reads, yielding one entry per CDR3 protein. The sample includes hundreds of thousands of distinct CDR3 sequences, approximately 13% of them seen just once.

The gene calls are TRBV3-1 and TRBJ2-7; D gene ambiguous. This receptor was taken from a woman aged 18 to 35 with Graves' hyperthyroidism. The sequenced sample was blood. CDR3 amino acids: CASSQGVTLEQYF. The CDR3 region has the DNA TGTGCCAGCAGCCAAGGGGTTACTCTCGAGCAGTACTTC.